This T cell receptor beta chain is from a study of blood T cell repertoires in COVID-19. Background on the study: T cells, B-cell-depleted T cells, or PBMCs provided the cDNA or gDNA that served as material.

Germline CDR1 MNHNS, CDR2 SASEGT. Trimming left V 0 bases short and J 2 bases short, with 22 bases between. The CDR3 covers 19 residues. Source study methods: It was from reference gene primer amplification that nucleated cell counts were estimated. Profiling relied on immunoSEQ multiplex PCR, and the TCRdb table lists in-frame clones only, not all of them. From that table come the V and J calls and clone size; the DNA was used to work out D and trimming. The repertoire has about 280,000 clones, 65% to 90% of them found once; the top ten carry 5% to 6.5%. The genes are TRBV6-1 and TRBJ2-5; D is possibly TRBD1 (6 bases). The sequence was collected from a man in his forties or fifties with active or convalescent COVID-19. Sequenced material: peripheral blood. The CDR3 loop reads CASSEAPTGTGTPQETQYF. The CDR3 DNA reads TGTGCCAGCAGTGAAGCCCCCACAGGAACCGGGACACCTCAAGAGACCCAGTACTTC.